These 8 T cell receptor beta chains came from one sample sequenced in a study of cytomegalovirus exposure and HLA in healthy donors. The PCR employed 60 Vbeta primers together with 13 Jbeta primers. The assay was immunoSEQ multiplex PCR, and TCRdb's table has in-frame clones only and misses some. Of 130,000 or so clones in the sample, around nine tenths were seen once. The sample consisted of PBMCs. These receptors came from a woman in her 30s in good health and CMV-seronegative.

The chain joins TRBV15 to TRBJ2-5; weak D call: TRBD1 (6 bases). The tail of the sequence fits TRBJ2-7 better, so the J call may be wrong. Germline V gene sequence: CDR1 LNHNV, CDR2 YYDKDF (reference sequence). CDR3 length equals 15 residues. CDR3 in amino acids: CATSTNQQGPYEQYF. The CDR3 DNA is TGTGCCACCAGCACAAACCAACAGGGACCCTACGAGCAGTACTTC.

V and J are TRBV5-1 and TRBJ2-2; 11 nucleotides line up with TRBD2. CDR3 size: 18 residues. The V gene's germline CDR1 is SGHRS and CDR2 YFSETQ. V was clipped by 3 bases and J by 3 bases; unmatched bases: 10. The CDR3: CASSSFPLAGGHTGELFF. The CDR3 coding sequence is TGCGCCAGCAGCTCCTTCCCCTTAGCGGGGGGGCACACCGGGGAGCTGTTTTTT. Complete variable domain (other parts from reference TRBV5-1 and TRBJ2-2): KAGVTQTPRYLIKTRGQQVTLSCSPISGHRSVSWYQQTPGQGLQFLFEYFSETQRNKGNFPGRFSGRQFSNSRSEMNVSTLELGDSALYLCASSSFPLAGGHTGELFFGEGSRLTVL.

This clone was observed once. V is TRBV7-6 and J is TRBJ1-6; perhaps TRBD1 as D (5 bases). The ends were cut back, 1 base at V and 2 bases at J, with 9 bases in the middle. The CDR3 is made up of 16 amino acids. The germline V gene has CDR1 SGHVS and CDR2 FNYEAQ. CDR3 amino acids: CASSLGLGPYNSPLHF. Written as DNA, the CDR3 is TGTGCCAGCAGCTTAGGTCTGGGGCCCTATAATTCACCCCTCCACTTT.

The gene calls are TRBV5-1 and TRBJ1-4, with D possibly matching TRBD1 (6 bases). The CDR3 sequence is 14 residues long. In germline, CDR1 is SGHRS, CDR2 YFSETQ. V lost 4 bases and J lost 8, with 15 bases in between. The CDR3: CASSLSGTNEKLFF. CDR3 DNA: TGCGCCAGCAGCCTCTCCGGGACAAACGAAAAACTGTTTTTT.

This clone occurred once. This rearrangement joins TRBV27 to TRBJ2-1, with D possibly being TRBD2 (5 bases). The length of the CDR3 is 15 residues. CDR1 and CDR2 (germline): MNHEY, SMNVEV (reference sequence). V was clipped by 6 bases and J by 8 bases, with 20 bases between them. The CDR3 nucleotides read TGTGCCAGCAGATCAATCACGGACTCTCCCCATGAGCAGTTCTTC. Its translation: CASRSITDSPHEQFF.

About this clone: Other DNA sequences from this sample encode an identical CDR3 as well. This chain links TRBV15 with TRBJ1-1; TRBD1 agrees at 7 bases. The CDR3 extends over 17 amino acids. With 0 bases clipped from V and 1 base from J, the junction kept 8 bases outside the gene matches. CDR1 and CDR2 (germline): LNHNV, YYDKDF (reference sequence). The CDR3 loop reads CATSRDISGTANTEAFF. For the CDR3, the DNA is TGTGCCACCAGCAGAGACATTTCCGGGACAGCGAACACTGAAGCTTTCTTT.

The chain couples TRBV18 to TRBJ1-5; 7 bases line up with TRBD1. The CDR3 spans 15 residues. V shed 3 bases, J shed 6 bases, and the junction held 8 bases outside the gene matches. Germline CDR1 and CDR2: KGHSH and LQKENI. The CDR3, as DNA: TGTGCCAGCTCACCCACAGGGGCGGTGGGTCAGCCCCAGCATTTT. Translated, it gives CASSPTGAVGQPQHF.

The chain links TRBV11-2 to TRBJ2-2, with D perhaps matching TRBD2 (7 bases). Germline loops: CDR1 SGHAT, CDR2 FQNNGV. V was clipped by 5 bases and J by 3 bases, with 16 bases between them. The length of the CDR3 is 16 residues. For the CDR3, the DNA is TGTGCCAGCAGCCGGGGGGCGAGGGGGGACACCGGGGAGCTGTTTTTT. This encodes CASSRGARGDTGELFF.